Following are 3 T cell receptor beta chains from one sample sequenced in a study of blood T cell repertoires in COVID-19. Measured with immunoSEQ multiplex PCR; TCRdb has only the in-frame clones, and not every one. The repertoire holds over 65,000 clones, with 86% as singletons. Sequenced: peripheral blood. The receptors were sampled from a man in his fifties or sixties with active or convalescent COVID-19.

V gene TRBV19 combines with J gene TRBJ2-5; D remains ambiguous. This CDR3 spans 11 amino acids. V lost 5 bases to trimming and J lost 7 bases, with 8 bases between them. Germline V gene data show CDR1 as LNHDA and CDR2 as SQIVND (reference sequence). In DNA form, the CDR3 reads TGTGCCAGTAGTGAGCACGGGACCCAGTACTTC. Its protein is CASSEHGTQYF.

This chain uses TRBV9 with TRBJ2-5; tentatively, D is TRBD2 (6 bases). The CDR3 is 15 residues long. Trimming cost V 3 bases and J 5 bases, with 17 bases left between them. Germline CDR1 and CDR2: SGDLS and YYNGEE. The CDR3 DNA is TGTGCCAGCAGCGGGGACTGGAGGGCCGGTGAGACCCAGTACTTC. Translated, it gives CASSGDWRAGETQYF.

The rearrangement uses TRBV6-6 and TRBJ2-3; 9 bases are a match to TRBD1. This CDR3 region has 14 residues. CDR1 and CDR2 (germline): MNHNY, SVGAGI (reference sequence). Trimming at V came to 7 bases and at J to 7 bases, leaving 9 bases not matched to a gene. The CDR3 protein is CASTPGQGSNTQYF. CDR3 sequence (DNA): TGTGCCAGCACCCCTGGACAGGGGTCGAATACGCAGTATTTT.